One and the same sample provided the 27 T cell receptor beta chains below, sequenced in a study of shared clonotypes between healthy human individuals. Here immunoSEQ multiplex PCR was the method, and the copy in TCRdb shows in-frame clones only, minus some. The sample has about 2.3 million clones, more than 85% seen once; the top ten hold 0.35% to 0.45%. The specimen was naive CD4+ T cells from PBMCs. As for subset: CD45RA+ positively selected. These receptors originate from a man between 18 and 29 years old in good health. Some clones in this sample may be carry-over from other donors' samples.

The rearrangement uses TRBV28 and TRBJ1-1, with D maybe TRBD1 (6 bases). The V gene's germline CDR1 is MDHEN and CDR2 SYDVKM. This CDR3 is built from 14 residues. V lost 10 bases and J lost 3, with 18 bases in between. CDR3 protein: CATSTGTTYTEAFF. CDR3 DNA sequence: TGTGCCACCTCCACCGGGACAACTTACACTGAAGCTTTCTTT.

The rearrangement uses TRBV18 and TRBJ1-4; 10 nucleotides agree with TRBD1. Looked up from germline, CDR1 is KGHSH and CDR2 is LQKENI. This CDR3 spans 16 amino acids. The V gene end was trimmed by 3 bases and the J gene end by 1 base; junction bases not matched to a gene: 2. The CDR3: CASSPRTGGTNEKLFF. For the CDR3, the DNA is TGTGCCAGCTCACCGCGGACAGGGGGAACTAATGAAAAACTGTTTTTT.

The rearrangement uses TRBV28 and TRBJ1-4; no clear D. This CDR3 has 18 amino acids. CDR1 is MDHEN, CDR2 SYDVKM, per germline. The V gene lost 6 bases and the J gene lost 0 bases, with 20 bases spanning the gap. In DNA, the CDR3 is TGTGCCAGCAGCCACTGGCCGGAGAGACAAACAACTAATGAAAAACTGTTTTTT. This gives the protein CASSHWPERQTTNEKLFF.

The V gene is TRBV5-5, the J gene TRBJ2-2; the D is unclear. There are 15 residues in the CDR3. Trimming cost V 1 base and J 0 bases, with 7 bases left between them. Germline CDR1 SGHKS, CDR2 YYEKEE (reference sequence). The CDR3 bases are TGTGCCAGCAGCTTGTCTGGAACGAACACCGGGGAGCTGTTTTTT. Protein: CASSLSGTNTGELFF.

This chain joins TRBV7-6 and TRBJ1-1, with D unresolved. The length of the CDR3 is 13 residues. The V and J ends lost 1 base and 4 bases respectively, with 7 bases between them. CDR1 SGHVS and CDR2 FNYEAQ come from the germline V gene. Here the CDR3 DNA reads TGTGCCAGCAGCTTAGAGCCGGGCACTGAAGCTTTCTTT. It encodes CASSLEPGTEAFF. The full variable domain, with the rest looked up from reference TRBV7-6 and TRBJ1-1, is GAGVSQSPRYKVTKRGQDVALRCDPISGHVSLYWYRQALGQGPEFLTYFNYEAQQDKSGLPNDRFSAERPEGSISTLTIQRTEQRDSAMYRCASSLEPGTEAFFGQGTRLTVV.

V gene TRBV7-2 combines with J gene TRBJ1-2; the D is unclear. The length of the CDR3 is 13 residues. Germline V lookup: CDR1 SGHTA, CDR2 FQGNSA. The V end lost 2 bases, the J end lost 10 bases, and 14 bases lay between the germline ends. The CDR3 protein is CASSLLTAEPYTF. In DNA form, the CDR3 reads TGTGCCAGCAGCTTATTGACGGCAGAGCCCTACACCTTC.

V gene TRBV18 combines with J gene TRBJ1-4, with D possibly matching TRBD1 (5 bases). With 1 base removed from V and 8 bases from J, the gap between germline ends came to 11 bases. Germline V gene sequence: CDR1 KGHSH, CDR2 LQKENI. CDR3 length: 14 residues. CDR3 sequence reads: CASSPLIRGEKLFF. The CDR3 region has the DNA TGTGCCAGCTCACCACTTATCCGGGGGGAAAAACTGTTTTTT.

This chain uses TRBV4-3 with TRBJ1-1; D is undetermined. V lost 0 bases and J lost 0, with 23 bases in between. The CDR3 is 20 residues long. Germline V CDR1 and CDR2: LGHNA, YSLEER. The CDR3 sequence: CASSQDQFPLLGRLNTEAFF. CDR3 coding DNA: TGCGCCAGCAGCCAAGATCAGTTCCCGCTACTCGGGCGACTGAACACTGAAGCTTTCTTT.

CDR3 sequence (DNA): TGTGCCAGCACGATTTGGGGCAGGGTCACTGAGCAGTTCTTC. Its translation: CASTIWGRVTEQFF. This sequence joins TRBV5-4 and TRBJ2-1; a weak D match, TRBD1 (5 bases). Trimming stripped 6 bases from V and 9 bases from J, with 19 bases between. CDR1 SGHNT and CDR2 YYREEE come from the germline V gene (reference sequence). The CDR3 extends over 14 amino acids.

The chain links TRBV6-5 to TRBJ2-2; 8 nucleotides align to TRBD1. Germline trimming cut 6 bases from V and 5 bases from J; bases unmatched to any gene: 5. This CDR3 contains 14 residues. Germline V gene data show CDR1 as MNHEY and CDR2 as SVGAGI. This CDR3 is CASSRQGRTGELFF. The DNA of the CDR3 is TGTGCCAGCAGCCGACAGGGGCGAACCGGGGAGCTGTTTTTT.

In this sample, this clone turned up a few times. CDR3 in DNA: TGTGCCAGCAGTTACGGGCCTACTCCCCCCTACGAGCAGTACTTC. It encodes CASSYGPTPPYEQYF. The chain uses TRBV6-5 and TRBJ2-7; D remains ambiguous. This CDR3 has 15 residues. V lost 2 bases and J lost 2, with 13 bases in between. In germline, CDR1 is MNHEY, CDR2 SVGAGI.

As DNA, the CDR3 is TGTGCCATGACTAGCGGGACGGCCTACAATGAGCAGTTCTTC. Its translation: CAMTSGTAYNEQFF. The chain uses TRBV5-4 and TRBJ2-1, with 11 bases identical to TRBD2. Germline V gives CDR1 SGHNT, CDR2 YYREEE (reference sequence). V dropped 9 bases and J dropped 2; count of bases not matched to a gene: 4. The CDR3 loop spans 14 amino acids. The full variable domain, completed using reference TRBV5-4 and TRBJ2-1, is ETGVTQSPTHLIKTRGQQVTLRCSSQSGHNTVSWYQQALGQGPQFIFQYYREEENGRGNFPPRFSGLQFPNYSSELNVNALELDDSALYLCAMTSGTAYNEQFFGPGTRLTVL.

The CDR3 DNA reads TGTGCCAGCAGTGAAACAGGGAGGTGGACTGAAGCTTTCTTT. Its translation: CASSETGRWTEAFF. The chain joins TRBV6-1 to TRBJ1-1, with D perhaps matching TRBD1 (6 bases). The CDR3 sequence is 14 residues long. CDR1 and CDR2 from the germline V gene are MNHNS and SASEGT. V was clipped by 2 bases and J by 5 bases, with 12 bases between them.

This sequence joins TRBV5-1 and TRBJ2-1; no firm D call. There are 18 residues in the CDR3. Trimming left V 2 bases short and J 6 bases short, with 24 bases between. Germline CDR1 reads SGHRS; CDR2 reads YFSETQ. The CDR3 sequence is CASSFLSVARARSNEQFF. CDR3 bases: TGCGCCAGCAGCTTTTTATCCGTGGCCCGGGCCCGGTCCAATGAGCAGTTCTTC.

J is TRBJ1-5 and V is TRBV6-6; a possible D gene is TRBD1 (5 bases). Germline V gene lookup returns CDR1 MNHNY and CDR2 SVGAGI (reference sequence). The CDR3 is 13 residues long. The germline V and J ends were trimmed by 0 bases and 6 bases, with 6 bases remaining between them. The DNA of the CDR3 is TGTGCCAGCAGTTACTCGGGACCTCAGCCCCAGCATTTT. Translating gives CASSYSGPQPQHF.

The CDR3 spells CASSHRRGTGTSGAGGEQYF. The CDR3 nucleotides read TGCGCCAGCAGCCACCGAAGGGGCACCGGGACTAGCGGAGCGGGGGGGGAGCAGTACTTC. The chain recombines TRBV4-1 with TRBJ2-7; TRBD2 matches 11 bases. The junction had 23 bases not matched to a gene; V was cut back by 3 bases and J by 7 bases. The CDR3 is made up of 20 amino acids. Per the germline V gene, CDR1 is MGHRA and CDR2 is YSYEKL.

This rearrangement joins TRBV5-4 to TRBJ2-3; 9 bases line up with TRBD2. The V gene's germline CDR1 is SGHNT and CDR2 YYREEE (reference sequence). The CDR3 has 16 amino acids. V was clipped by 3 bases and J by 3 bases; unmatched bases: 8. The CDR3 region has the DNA TGTGCCAGCAGCTCTCCACCCGCGGGAGGGACAGATACGCAGTATTTT. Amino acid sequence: CASSSPPAGGTDTQYF.

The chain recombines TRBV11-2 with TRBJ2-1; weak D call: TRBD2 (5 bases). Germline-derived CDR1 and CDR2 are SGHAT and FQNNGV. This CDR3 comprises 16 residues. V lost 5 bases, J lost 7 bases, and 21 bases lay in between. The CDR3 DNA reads TGTGCCAGCAGCCCAATTCCGAAGGAGGTGGGAAATGAGCAGTTCTTC. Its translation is CASSPIPKEVGNEQFF.

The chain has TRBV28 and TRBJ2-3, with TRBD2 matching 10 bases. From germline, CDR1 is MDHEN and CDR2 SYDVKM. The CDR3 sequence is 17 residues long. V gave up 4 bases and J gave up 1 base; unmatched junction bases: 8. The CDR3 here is CASSSPSGRGRTDTQYF. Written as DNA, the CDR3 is TGTGCCAGCAGTTCGCCCAGCGGGAGGGGGCGCACAGATACGCAGTATTTT.

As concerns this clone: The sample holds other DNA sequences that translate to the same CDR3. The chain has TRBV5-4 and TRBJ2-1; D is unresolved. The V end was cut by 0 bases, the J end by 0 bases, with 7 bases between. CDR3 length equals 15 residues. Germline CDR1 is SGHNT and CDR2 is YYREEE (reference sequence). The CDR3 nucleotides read TGTGCCAGCAGCTTGGCCGCCAGCTCCTACAATGAGCAGTTCTTC. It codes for CASSLAASSYNEQFF.

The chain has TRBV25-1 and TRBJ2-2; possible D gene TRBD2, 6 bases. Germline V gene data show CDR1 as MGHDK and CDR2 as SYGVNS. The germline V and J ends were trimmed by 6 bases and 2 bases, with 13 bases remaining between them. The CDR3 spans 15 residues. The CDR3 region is CASSALGGNTGELFF. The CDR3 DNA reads TGTGCCAGCAGCGCCCTGGGGGGAAACACCGGGGAGCTGTTTTTT. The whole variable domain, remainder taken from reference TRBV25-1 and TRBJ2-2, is EADIYQTPRYLVIGTGKKITLECSQTMGHDKMYWYQQDPGMELHLIHYSYGVNSTEKGDLSSESTVSRIRTEHFPLTLESARPSHTSQYLCASSALGGNTGELFFGEGSRLTVL.

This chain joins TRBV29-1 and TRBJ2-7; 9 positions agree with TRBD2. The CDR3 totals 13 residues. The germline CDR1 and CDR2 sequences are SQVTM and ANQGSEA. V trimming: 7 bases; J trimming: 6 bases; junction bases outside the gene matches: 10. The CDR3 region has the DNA TGCAGCGCCGCCGTAGCGGGAGTCGGCGAGCAGTACTTC. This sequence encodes CSAAVAGVGEQYF.

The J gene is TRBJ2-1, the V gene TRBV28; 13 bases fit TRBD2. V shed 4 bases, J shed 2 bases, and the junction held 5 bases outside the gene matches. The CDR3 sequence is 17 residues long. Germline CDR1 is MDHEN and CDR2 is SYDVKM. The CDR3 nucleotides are TGTGCCAGCAGTTCCTACGGACTAGCGGGAGCCTACAATGAGCAGTTCTTC. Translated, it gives CASSSYGLAGAYNEQFF. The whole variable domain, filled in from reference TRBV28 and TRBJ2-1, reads DVKVTQSSRYLVKRTGEKVFLECVQDMDHENMFWYRQDPGLGLRLIYFSYDVKMKEKGDIPEGYSVSREKKERFSLILESASTNQTSMYLCASSSYGLAGAYNEQFFGPGTRLTVL.

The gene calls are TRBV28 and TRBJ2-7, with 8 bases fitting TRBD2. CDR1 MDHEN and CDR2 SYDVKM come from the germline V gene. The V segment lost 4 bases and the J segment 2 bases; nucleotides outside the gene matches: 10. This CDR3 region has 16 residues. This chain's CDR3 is CASSSRSSGDPYEQYF. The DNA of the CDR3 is TGTGCCAGCAGTTCCCGAAGTAGCGGGGACCCCTACGAGCAGTACTTC.

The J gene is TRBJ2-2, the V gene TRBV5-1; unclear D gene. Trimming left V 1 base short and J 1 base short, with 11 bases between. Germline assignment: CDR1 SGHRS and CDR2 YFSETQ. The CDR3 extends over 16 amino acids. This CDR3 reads CASSLYQSGNTGELFF. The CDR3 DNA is TGCGCCAGCAGCTTGTATCAGTCAGGGAACACCGGGGAGCTGTTTTTT.

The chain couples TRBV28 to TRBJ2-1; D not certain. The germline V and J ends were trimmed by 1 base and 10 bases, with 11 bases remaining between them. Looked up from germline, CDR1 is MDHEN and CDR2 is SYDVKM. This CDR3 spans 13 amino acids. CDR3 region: CASSLSSVREQFF. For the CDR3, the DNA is TGTGCCAGCAGTTTATCTTCAGTAAGGGAGCAGTTCTTC.

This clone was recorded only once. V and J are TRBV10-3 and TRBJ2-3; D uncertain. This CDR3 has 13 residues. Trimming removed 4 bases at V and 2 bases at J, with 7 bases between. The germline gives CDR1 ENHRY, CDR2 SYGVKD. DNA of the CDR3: TGTGCCATCAGTGCCTCCTACACAGATACGCAGTATTTT. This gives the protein CAISASYTDTQYF.